Below, 9 T cell receptor beta chains from the same sample are listed, as sequenced in a study of T cells in Graves' hyperthyroidism and ophthalmopathy. It was RNA transcripts that yielded the amplified TCR beta CDR3 regions. During a first-round RT-PCR of the TCR CDR3, the HTBI primer set was used. One entry per CDR3 protein results from TCRdb running MiXCR on the multiplex PCR reads. The table includes roughly 500,000 distinct CDR3 sequences, 35% to 50% detected once. Sequenced: peripheral blood or thyroid tissue (not recorded which). The receptors were gathered from an adult woman with Graves' disease, either hyperthyroidism or ophthalmopathy (not recorded which).

The V call is TRBV7-9, the J call TRBJ1-6; weak D call: TRBD1 (5 bases). The CDR3 loop spans 13 amino acids. Germline loops: CDR1 SEHNR, CDR2 FQNEAQ (reference sequence). Trimming pared 6 bases from V and 7 bases from J, leaving 10 bases between. The CDR3 loop reads CASRSGLNSPLHF. The CDR3 coding sequence is TGTGCCAGCAGGTCGGGACTAAATTCACCCCTCCACTTT.

This clonotype came up many times. The rearrangement uses TRBV11-2 and TRBJ2-7; TRBD1 might be the D (6 bases). CDR1 and CDR2 (germline): SGHAT, FQNNGV. V was pared by 5 bases and J by 5 bases, with 13 bases between. The CDR3 has 13 residues. As DNA, the CDR3 is TGTGCCAGCAGCGTTACAGGGACCGACGAGCAGTACTTC. Translation: CASSVTGTDEQYF.

A note on this clonotype: Given a much more abundant clone one base away, this may be a read error. The chain couples TRBV5-1 to TRBJ2-2; D gene unclear. The CDR3 totals 15 residues. Germline loops: CDR1 SGHRS, CDR2 YFSETQ. The CDR3 loop reads CTSSLTSPNTGELFF. CDR3 nucleotides: TGCACCAGCAGCTTAACAAGCCCGAACACCGGGGAGCTGTTTTTT.

This clonotype was recorded at least ten times. The CDR3: CSARRTAQETQYF. DNA of the CDR3: TGCAGTGCTAGGAGGACAGCCCAAGAGACCCAGTACTTC. The rearrangement uses TRBV20-1 and TRBJ2-5; D is possibly TRBD1 (6 bases). The V gene lost 3 bases and the J gene lost 1 base, with 9 bases spanning the gap. The CDR3 spans 13 residues. Germline V gene data show CDR1 as DFQATT and CDR2 as SNEGSKA (reference sequence).

This clonotype was seen at least ten times. The chain recombines TRBV20-1 with TRBJ2-5; 9 nucleotides line up with TRBD1. This CDR3 comprises 10 residues. Germline V gene sequence: CDR1 DFQATT, CDR2 SNEGSKA (reference sequence). CDR3: CGQGTETQYF. CDR3 nucleotides: TGCGGACAGGGGACGGAGACCCAGTACTTC.

This sequence joins TRBV20-1 and TRBJ1-5, with a weak D call TRBD1 (5 bases). Germline-derived CDR1 and CDR2 are DFQATT and SNEGSKA (reference sequence). CDR3 length: 15 amino acids. The V and J ends lost 4 bases and 5 bases respectively, with 18 bases between them. Here the CDR3 DNA reads TGCAGTGCTATCTACACCGAGGACATCTATCAGCCCCAGCATTTT. Protein: CSAIYTEDIYQPQHF.

The rearrangement uses TRBV7-3 and TRBJ2-7, with TRBD2 as a possible D gene (6 bases). The germline CDR1 and CDR2 sequences are SGHTA and FQGTGA. The ends were cut back, 6 bases at V and 6 bases at J, with 15 bases in the middle. The CDR3 totals 13 residues. This CDR3 reads CASSLDYTGEQYF. The CDR3, as DNA: TGTGCCAGCAGTTTGGACTATACGGGCGAGCAGTACTTC.

CDR3 coding DNA: TGTGCCAGCAGCTTAATGCGGGACAGGGGGCCCCAAGAGACCCAGTACTTC. Translated: CASSLMRDRGPQETQYF. The genes are TRBV25-1 and TRBJ2-5; 12 bases line up with TRBD1. This CDR3 region has 17 residues. Germline assignment: CDR1 MGHDK and CDR2 SYGVNS. V shed 6 bases and J 1 base; nucleotides not matched to a gene: 9.

This clonotype was seen a few times. The CDR3 nucleotides are TGTGCCAGCAGCCCCGGACCCATGCAAGAGACCCAGTACTTC. Amino acid sequence: CASSPGPMQETQYF. The V and J genes are TRBV12-3 or TRBV12-4 and TRBJ2-5; D gene uncertain. Between the trimmed V and J ends, which lost 6 bases and 2 bases, there was a span of 13 bases. The CDR3 loop spans 14 amino acids.